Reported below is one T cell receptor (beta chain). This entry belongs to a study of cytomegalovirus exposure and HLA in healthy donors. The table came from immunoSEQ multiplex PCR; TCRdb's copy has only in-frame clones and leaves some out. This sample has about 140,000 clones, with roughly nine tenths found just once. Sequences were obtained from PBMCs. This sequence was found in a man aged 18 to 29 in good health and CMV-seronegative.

CDR3 protein: CAWSVRVSSYNEQFF. For the CDR3, the DNA is TGTGCCTGGAGTGTACGGGTGAGCTCCTACAATGAGCAGTTCTTC. The chain recombines TRBV30 with TRBJ2-1; the D is unclear. The CDR3 extends over 15 amino acids. Trimming left V 0 bases short and J 0 bases short, with 9 bases between. From germline, CDR1 is GTSNPN and CDR2 SVGIG (reference sequence).